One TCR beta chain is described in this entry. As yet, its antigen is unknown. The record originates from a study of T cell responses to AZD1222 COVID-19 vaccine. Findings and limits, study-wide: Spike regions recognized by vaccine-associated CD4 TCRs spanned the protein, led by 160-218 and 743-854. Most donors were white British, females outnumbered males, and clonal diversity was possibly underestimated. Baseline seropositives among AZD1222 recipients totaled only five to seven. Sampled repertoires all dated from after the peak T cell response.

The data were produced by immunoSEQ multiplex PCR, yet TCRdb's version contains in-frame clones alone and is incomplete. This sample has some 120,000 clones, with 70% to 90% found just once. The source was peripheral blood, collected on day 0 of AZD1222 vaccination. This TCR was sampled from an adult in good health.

The CDR3 coding sequence is TGCGCCAGCAGCACGACAGGGAATAGCAATCAGCCCCAGCATTTT. This codes for CASSTTGNSNQPQHF. The rearrangement uses TRBV5-1 and TRBJ1-5; 7 bases align to TRBD1. After removal of 4 bases from V and 0 bases from J, the junction contained 4 bases not matched to a gene. The CDR3 consists of 15 residues. Germline V gives CDR1 SGHRS, CDR2 YFSETQ.